This T cell receptor beta chain was recorded in a study of control samples from healthy donors and cancer patients. Produced via immunoSEQ multiplex PCR; TCRdb's table is partial and in-frame only. The data contain roughly 130,000 clones, approximately 89% of them seen just once; the ten biggest clones take up roughly 8.6%. The sequenced material came from blood. This receptor was obtained from a man aged 18 to 30 in good health.

CDR3 amino acids: CASSDPGQGITGELFF. The CDR3 nucleotides are TGTGCCAGCAGTGACCCGGGACAGGGGATCACCGGGGAGCTGTTTTTT. This chain connects TRBV28 to TRBJ2-2; 10 bases are shared with TRBD1. V was clipped by 5 bases and J by 4 bases; unmatched bases: 7. The germline V gene encodes CDR1 MDHEN and CDR2 SYDVKM. This CDR3 has 16 amino acids.